The 14 T cell receptor beta chains below come from one sample, sequenced in a study of T cells in Graves' hyperthyroidism and ophthalmopathy. Amplified TCR beta CDR3 regions came from RNA transcripts. HTBI primers were employed in a first-round RT-PCR of the TCR CDR3. TCRdb processed the multiplex PCR reads anew with MiXCR; each CDR3 protein has one entry. The data show around 520,000 distinct CDR3 sequences, 13% to 15% seen once. The sample consisted of blood. These receptors originate from a woman younger than 35 with Graves' hyperthyroidism.

This clonotype was counted ten times or more. The V and J genes are TRBV12-3 or TRBV12-4 and TRBJ1-2, with D unresolved. V was trimmed by 3 bases and J by 2 bases, leaving 13 bases between them. CDR3 size: 15 residues. The CDR3 spells CASSLYSGTNYGYTF. Here the CDR3 DNA reads TGTGCCAGCAGTTTGTATTCGGGTACCAACTATGGCTACACCTTC.

The chain carries TRBV29-1 and TRBJ1-1, with a tentative D call TRBD1 (5 bases). The CDR3 has 14 amino acids. The V gene lost 0 bases and the J gene lost 1 base, with 9 bases spanning the gap. Germline assignment: CDR1 SQVTM and CDR2 ANQGSEA. The CDR3 DNA follows: TGCAGCGTTGAAGACAGGGAGTCGAACACTGAAGCTTTCTTT. This sequence encodes CSVEDRESNTEAFF.

The genes are TRBV5-6 and TRBJ1-2, with D unclear. This CDR3 spans 14 amino acids. Deletions cut 5 bases from V and 0 bases from J, with 11 bases between. CDR1 SGHDT and CDR2 YYEEEE come from the germline V gene. CDR3 sequence: CASSRGRSNYGYTF. The CDR3 DNA reads as TGTGCCAGCAGTAGAGGGAGATCTAACTATGGCTACACCTTC.

About this clonotype itself: This sequence may be a read error, since a much larger clone differs from it by one base. The CDR3 DNA is TGTGCCAGCGGTATAGCGTCAGGGGGCTACGAGCAGTACGTC. It yields the protein CASGIASGGYEQYV. The genes are TRBV6-1 and TRBJ2-7, with 7 bases aligning to TRBD1. With V trimmed by 8 bases and J by 3 bases, 10 bases remained unmatched. Looked up from germline, CDR1 is MNHNS and CDR2 is SASEGT. The CDR3 is 14 residues long.

The gene calls are TRBV6-1 and TRBJ2-1; D gene uncertain. V lost 5 bases and J 0 bases, leaving 14 bases between the germline ends. Germline V lookup: CDR1 MNHNS, CDR2 SASEGT. This CDR3 spans 16 amino acids. The CDR3 DNA is TGTGCCAGCAGTCCCTTAGTGGGCAGCTCCTACAATGAGCAGTTCTTC. Residues: CASSPLVGSSYNEQFF.

V and J are TRBV19 and TRBJ1-4, with 7 bases fitting TRBD1. This CDR3 contains 14 residues. The ends lost 10 bases at V and 6 bases at J; junction bases unmatched: 11. CDR1 and CDR2 (germline): LNHDA, SQIVND (reference sequence). In DNA, the CDR3 is TGTGCCACCAATCGAGGGGGCGAGGATGAAAAACTGTTTTTT. This translates into CATNRGGEDEKLFF.

This clonotype was recorded at least ten times. The gene calls are TRBV20-1 and TRBJ2-7; D ambiguous. The CDR3 has 13 amino acids. Germline CDR1 and CDR2: DFQATT and SNEGSKA (reference sequence). V was cut by 6 bases and J by 5 bases, with 17 bases left in between. The CDR3 nucleotides are TGCAGTGCGACGACCGGGCATAGACACGAGCAGTACTTC. This translates into CSATTGHRHEQYF.

In this sample, this clonotype turned up many times. The chain employs TRBV10-3 and TRBJ2-5; 9 bases line up with TRBD1. V lost 6 bases to trimming and J lost 1 base; unmatched junction nucleotides: 12. The CDR3 loop spans 17 amino acids. Germline V gene lookup returns CDR1 ENHRY and CDR2 SYGVKD. This chain's CDR3 is CAISRDRAPSPQETQYF. CDR3 bases: TGTGCCATCAGCCGGGACAGGGCGCCTAGTCCCCAAGAGACCCAGTACTTC.

The gene calls are TRBV9 and TRBJ2-7; tentatively, D is TRBD2 (6 bases). The V end lost 0 bases, the J end lost 3 bases, and 10 bases lay between the germline ends. CDR3 length: 14 residues. The germline CDR1 and CDR2 sequences are SGDLS and YYNGEE. The CDR3 DNA follows: TGTGCCAGCAGCGTAGGGGGGGTTGGCTACGAGCAGTACTTC. This translates into CASSVGGVGYEQYF.

This clonotype was observed at least ten times. The chain has TRBV7-3 and TRBJ2-1; weak D call: TRBD1 (8 bases). V was trimmed by 5 bases and J by 7 bases, leaving 15 bases between them. There are 14 residues in the CDR3. CDR1 SGHTA and CDR2 FQGTGA come from the germline V gene. In nucleotides, the CDR3 is TGTGCCAGCAGCAGCGGGACAGGTAAAAATGAGCAGTTCTTC. Protein: CASSSGTGKNEQFF.

The CDR3 reads CASSRVAGGRLEQFF. CDR3 DNA sequence: TGTGCCAGCAGCCGGGTAGCGGGAGGGCGCCTGGAGCAGTTCTTC. The chain joins TRBV7-2 to TRBJ2-1; 11 positions match TRBD2. Germline lookup yields CDR1 SGHTA and CDR2 FQGNSA. Trimming removed 5 bases from V and 10 bases from J; junction bases left unmatched: 10. The CDR3 consists of 15 residues.

This clonotype has only a few counts. V usage is TRBV19 and J usage is TRBJ2-5; 8 nucleotides align to TRBD1. The junction had 3 bases not matched to a gene; V was cut back by 1 base and J by 5 bases. Germline values: CDR1 LNHDA, CDR2 SQIVND (reference sequence). CDR3 size: 14 residues. In DNA form, the CDR3 reads TGTGCCAGTAGTATAGGACAGGGGTGGGAGACCCAGTACTTC. As protein: CASSIGQGWETQYF.

The chain uses TRBV20-1 and TRBJ2-7; no clear D. This CDR3 comprises 12 residues. In germline, CDR1 is DFQATT, CDR2 SNEGSKA (reference sequence). V lost 4 bases and J lost 3, with 10 bases in between. The CDR3 is CSANDAYYEQYV. CDR3 nucleotides: TGCAGTGCTAATGACGCCTACTACGAGCAGTACGTC.

This clonotype was detected many times. CDR3 DNA: TGTGCCAGCAGCATACTAGCGGAGCCCTACAATGAGCAGTTCTTC. Its translation is CASSILAEPYNEQFF. This sequence joins TRBV7-6 and TRBJ2-1; the match to TRBD2 covers 8 bases. The CDR3 extends over 15 amino acids. Trimming took 5 bases from V and 2 from J; bases not matched to a gene: 5. Germline CDR1 SGHVS, CDR2 FNYEAQ.